The 2 T cell receptor beta chains below come from one sample, sequenced in a study of vaccination and CD4 T cells after COVID-19. These receptors' targets are unknown. Once obtained from cultured CD4+ T cells, the DNA was sequenced using the Oncomine TCR Beta short-read assay. MiXCR was run by TCRdb on the PCR reads, yielding one entry per CDR3 protein. The sample consists of about 15,000 distinct CDR3 sequences, under 80% of them appearing once. Stated treatment: approximately 9-day PBMC culture with coronavirus spike peptide pools or control peptides (ViraFEST assay). Sequenced material: CD4+ T cells from blood, cultured in vitro. These receptors all come from a human donor who had recovered from COVID-19.

This clonotype showed up just a few times. This chain connects TRBV2 to TRBJ2-2; 7 nucleotides match TRBD2. The V and J ends lost 4 bases and 5 bases, in that order; junction bases with no gene match: 10. The V gene's germline CDR1 is SNHLY and CDR2 FYNNEI. The CDR3 length is 16 residues. The CDR3 nucleotides read TGTGCCAGCAGTGGCACGGCGGGAGCGATAACCGGGGAGCTGTTTTTT. Protein sequence: CASSGTAGAITGELFF.

This clonotype was recorded a few times. The chain recombines TRBV11-2 with TRBJ2-4, with D tentatively TRBD1 or TRBD2 (6 bases each). The germline V gene has CDR1 SGHAT and CDR2 FQNNGV. The CDR3 sequence is 15 residues long. Trimming pared 0 bases from V and 6 bases from J, leaving 12 bases between. CDR3 protein: CASSLDRGTTNIQYF. Written as DNA, the CDR3 is TGTGCCAGCAGCTTAGATCGGGGGACAACAAACATTCAGTACTTC.